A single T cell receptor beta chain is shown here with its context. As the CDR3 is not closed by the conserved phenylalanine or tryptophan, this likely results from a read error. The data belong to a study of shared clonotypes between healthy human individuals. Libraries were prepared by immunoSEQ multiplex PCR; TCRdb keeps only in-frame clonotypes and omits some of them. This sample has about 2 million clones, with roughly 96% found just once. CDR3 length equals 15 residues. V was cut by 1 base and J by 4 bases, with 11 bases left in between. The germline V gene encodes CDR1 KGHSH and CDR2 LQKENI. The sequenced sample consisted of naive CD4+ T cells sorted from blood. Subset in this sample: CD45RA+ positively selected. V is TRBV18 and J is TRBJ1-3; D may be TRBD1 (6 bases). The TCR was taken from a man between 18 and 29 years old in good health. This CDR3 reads CASSPRSGDGNTIYS. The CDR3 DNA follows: TGTGCCAGCTCACCACGGTCAGGGGACGGAAACACCATATATTCT.